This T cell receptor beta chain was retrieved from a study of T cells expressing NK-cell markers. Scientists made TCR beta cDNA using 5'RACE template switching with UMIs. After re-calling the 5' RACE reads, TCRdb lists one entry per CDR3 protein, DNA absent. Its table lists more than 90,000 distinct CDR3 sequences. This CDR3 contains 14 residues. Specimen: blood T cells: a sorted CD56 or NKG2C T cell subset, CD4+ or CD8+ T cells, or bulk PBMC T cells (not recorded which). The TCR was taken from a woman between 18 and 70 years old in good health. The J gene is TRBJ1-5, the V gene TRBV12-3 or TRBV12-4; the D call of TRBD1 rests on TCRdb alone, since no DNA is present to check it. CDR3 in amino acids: CASSSGAVSQPQHF.